These 14 T cell receptor beta chains were all obtained from the same sample, sequenced in a study of T cell repertoires in cytomegalovirus infection. What these receptors recognize is not known. TCRdb recomputed calls from the reads with MiXCR, one row per CDR3 protein. This table has some 800,000 distinct CDR3 sequences, about 31% appearing once. The material was cultured CD8+ T cells from PBMCs, obtained from culture after CMV antigen stimulation. These receptors came from a human donor in good health (CMV status not recorded). Some clones in this sample may be carry-over from other donors' samples.

This clonotype has more than one count but fewer than ten. The chain joins TRBV4-1 to TRBJ2-2; D may be TRBD2 (6 bases). Looked up from germline, CDR1 is MGHRA and CDR2 is YSYEKL. This CDR3 has 14 amino acids. V dropped 1 base and J dropped 7 bases, with 10 bases sitting between them. CDR3 loop: CASSQAAGGGELFF. The CDR3 bases are TGCGCCAGCAGCCAAGCAGCGGGTGGCGGGGAGCTGTTTTTT.

The chain has TRBV27 and TRBJ2-1; no clear D gene. Trimming pared 6 bases from V and 5 bases from J, leaving 8 bases between. CDR1 and CDR2 from the germline V gene are MNHEY and SMNVEV (reference sequence). The CDR3 runs 12 residues. CDR3 DNA: TGTGCCAGCAGCCGGTCGAACAATGAGCAGTTCTTC. Protein product: CASSRSNNEQFF.

Remarks on this clonotype: With a much larger clone just one base away, this may be a read error. The chain has TRBV12-3 or TRBV12-4 and TRBJ1-2; weak D call: TRBD1 (6 bases). CDR3 length equals 14 residues. The CDR3 protein is CTSRQGGANYGYTF. The CDR3 nucleotides are TGTACCAGCAGACAAGGGGGGGCTAACTATGGCTACACCTTC.

This clonotype has only a few counts. The chain employs TRBV29-1 and TRBJ2-1; no definite D call. V dropped 7 bases and J dropped 8 bases, with 9 bases sitting between them. The V gene's germline CDR1 is SQVTM and CDR2 ANQGSEA. The length of the CDR3 is 10 residues. In DNA form, the CDR3 reads TGCAGCGCGAATGTGGATGAGCAGTTCTTC. It encodes CSANVDEQFF.

This chain connects TRBV28 to TRBJ1-2, with TRBD1 matching over 8 bases. This CDR3 is built from 13 residues. After removal of 5 bases from V and 6 bases from J, the junction contained 5 bases not matched to a gene. Germline CDR1 reads MDHEN; CDR2 reads SYDVKM. CDR3: CASSHRGWHGYTF. The CDR3 coding sequence is TGTGCCAGCAGTCACAGGGGGTGGCATGGCTACACCTTC.

The gene calls are TRBV4-1 and TRBJ2-7; perhaps TRBD2 as D (6 bases). The V end was cut by 3 bases, the J end by 5 bases, with 11 bases between. Germline V gives CDR1 MGHRA, CDR2 YSYEKL. The CDR3 extends over 13 amino acids. CDR3 protein: CASSHAGGDEQYF. In DNA, the CDR3 is TGCGCCAGCAGCCATGCAGGAGGGGACGAGCAGTACTTC.

This clonotype occurred a few times. The gene calls are TRBV7-6 and TRBJ2-5; 14 nucleotides align to TRBD2. This CDR3 spans 18 amino acids. V was pared by 2 bases and J by 5 bases, with 10 bases of the junction left unmatched. The germline gives CDR1 SGHVS, CDR2 FNYEAQ. The CDR3 protein is CASSLTPRLAGGPETQYF. CDR3 nucleotides: TGTGCCAGCAGCTTAACCCCCCGACTAGCGGGGGGGCCGGAGACCCAGTACTTC.

This clonotype was observed at least ten times. The genes are TRBV7-3 and TRBJ2-4, with D uncertain. The CDR3 sequence is 13 residues long. Germline V CDR1 and CDR2: SGHTA, FQGTGA. V was clipped by 0 bases and J by 5 bases, with 5 bases between them. The CDR3 region has the DNA TGTGCCAGCAGCTTAACTGAGGAAAACATTCAGTACTTC. It yields the protein CASSLTEENIQYF.

V is TRBV27 and J is TRBJ1-2, with D perhaps matching TRBD1 (5 bases). This CDR3 region has 16 residues. Trimming removed 4 bases at V and 4 bases at J, with 19 bases between. Germline assignment: CDR1 MNHEY and CDR2 SMNVEV (reference sequence). CDR3 nucleotide sequence: TGTGCCAGCAGTTCCTTATCTGACAGCCGGGTCTATGGCTACACCTTC. It is translated as CASSSLSDSRVYGYTF.

The sample holds a few counts of this clonotype. This rearrangement joins TRBV12-3 or TRBV12-4 to TRBJ1-2, with a weak D call TRBD1 (6 bases). V was clipped by 3 bases and J by 6 bases, with 20 bases between them. The CDR3 covers 16 residues. The CDR3 DNA sequence: TGTGCCAGCAGTTTGGCCCCATGGGGGCGAGAGGATGGCTACACCTTC. This translates into CASSLAPWGREDGYTF.

This clonotype was seen a handful of times. The chain links TRBV28 to TRBJ2-2, with D hard to call. Germline V CDR1 and CDR2: MDHEN, SYDVKM. This CDR3 is 17 amino acids long. V was trimmed by 7 bases and J by 1 base, leaving 19 bases between them. For the CDR3, the DNA is TGTGCCAGCACCCCTTTGGTGGCAGAGTTGAACACCGGGGAGCTGTTTTTT. Protein product: CASTPLVAELNTGELFF.

This clonotype was seen only a few times. CDR3 in amino acids: CASSRYGATDTQYF. The DNA of the CDR3 is TGTGCCAGCAGTCGATACGGGGCCACAGATACGCAGTATTTT. This chain connects TRBV27 to TRBJ2-3; D possibly matches TRBD1 or TRBD2 (5 bases each). Germline CDR1 reads MNHEY; CDR2 reads SMNVEV (reference sequence). The germline V and J ends were trimmed by 5 bases and 2 bases, with 11 bases remaining between them. This CDR3 has 14 amino acids.

This clonotype appeared many times. The chain links TRBV6-1 to TRBJ1-1; no reliable D call. The V gene's germline CDR1 is MNHNS and CDR2 SASEGT. The ends were cut back, 9 bases at V and 4 bases at J, with 15 bases in the middle. This CDR3 comprises 13 residues. CDR3: CASRSVGSTEAFF. Here the CDR3 DNA reads TGTGCCAGTAGATCTGTGGGTAGCACTGAAGCTTTCTTT.

This clonotype was seen ten or more times. Written as DNA, the CDR3 is TGTGCCAGCAGTTACGAACCGACAGGGGTGAACACTGAAGCTTTCTTT. Translation: CASSYEPTGVNTEAFF. J is TRBJ1-1 and V is TRBV6-5, with TRBD1 identical over 8 bases. Germline V gives CDR1 MNHEY, CDR2 SVGAGI. The trim removed 2 bases at V and 0 bases at J, leaving 5 bases unmatched. The CDR3 runs to 16 residues.